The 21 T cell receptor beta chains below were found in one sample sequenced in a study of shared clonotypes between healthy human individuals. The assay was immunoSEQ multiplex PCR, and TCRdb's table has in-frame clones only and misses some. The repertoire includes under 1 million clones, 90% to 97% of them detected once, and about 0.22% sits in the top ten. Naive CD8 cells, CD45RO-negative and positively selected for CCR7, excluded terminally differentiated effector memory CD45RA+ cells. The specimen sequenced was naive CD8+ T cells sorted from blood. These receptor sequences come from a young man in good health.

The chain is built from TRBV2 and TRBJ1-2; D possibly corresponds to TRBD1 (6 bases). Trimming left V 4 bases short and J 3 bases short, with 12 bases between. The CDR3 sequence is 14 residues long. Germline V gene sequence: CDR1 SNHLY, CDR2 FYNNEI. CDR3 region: CASSGQEVHYGYTF. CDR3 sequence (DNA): TGTGCCAGCAGTGGACAGGAAGTGCACTATGGCTACACCTTC.

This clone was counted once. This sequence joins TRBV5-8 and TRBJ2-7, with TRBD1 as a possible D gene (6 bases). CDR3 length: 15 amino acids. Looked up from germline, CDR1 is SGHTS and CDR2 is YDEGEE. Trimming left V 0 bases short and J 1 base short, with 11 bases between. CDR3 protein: CASSLGVQGSYEQYF. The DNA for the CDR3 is TGTGCCAGCAGCTTGGGGGTACAGGGATCCTACGAGCAGTACTTC.

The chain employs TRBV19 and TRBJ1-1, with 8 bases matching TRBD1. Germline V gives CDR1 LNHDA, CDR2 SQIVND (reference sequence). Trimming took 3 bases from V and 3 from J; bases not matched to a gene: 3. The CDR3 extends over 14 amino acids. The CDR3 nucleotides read TGTGCCAGTAGTATTTGGACAGGGCACACTGAAGCTTTCTTT. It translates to CASSIWTGHTEAFF.

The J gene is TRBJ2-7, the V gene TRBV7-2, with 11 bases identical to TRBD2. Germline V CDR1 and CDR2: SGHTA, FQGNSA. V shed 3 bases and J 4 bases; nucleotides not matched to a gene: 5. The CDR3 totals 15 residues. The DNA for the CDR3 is TGTGCCAGCAGCTTGACTAGCGGGATCCTTTACGAGCAGTACTTC. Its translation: CASSLTSGILYEQYF. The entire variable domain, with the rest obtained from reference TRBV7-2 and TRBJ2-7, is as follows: GAGVSQSPSNKVTEKGKDVELRCDPISGHTALYWYRQSLGQGLEFLIYFQGNSAPDKSGLPSDRFSAERTGGSVSTLTIQRTQQEDSAVYLCASSLTSGILYEQYFGPGTRLTVT.

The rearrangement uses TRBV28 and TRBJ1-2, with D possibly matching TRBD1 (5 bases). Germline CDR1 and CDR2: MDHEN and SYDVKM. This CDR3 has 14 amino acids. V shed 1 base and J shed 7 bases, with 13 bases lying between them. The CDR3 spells CASSLLWGSGGYTF. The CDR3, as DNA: TGTGCCAGCAGTTTATTATGGGGGTCGGGTGGCTACACCTTC.

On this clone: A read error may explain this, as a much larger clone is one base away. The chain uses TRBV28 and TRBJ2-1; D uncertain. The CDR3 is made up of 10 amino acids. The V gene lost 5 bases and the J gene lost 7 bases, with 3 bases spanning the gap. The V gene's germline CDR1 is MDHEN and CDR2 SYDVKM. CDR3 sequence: CASSGNEQFF. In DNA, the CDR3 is TGTGCCAGCAGTGGGAATGAGCAGTTCTTC.

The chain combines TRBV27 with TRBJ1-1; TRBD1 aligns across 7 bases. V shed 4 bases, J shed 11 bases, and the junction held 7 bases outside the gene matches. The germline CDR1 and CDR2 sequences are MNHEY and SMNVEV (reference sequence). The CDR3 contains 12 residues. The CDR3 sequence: CASSSGGQKAFF. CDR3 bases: TGTGCCAGCAGTTCCGGGGGACAGAAGGCTTTCTTT.

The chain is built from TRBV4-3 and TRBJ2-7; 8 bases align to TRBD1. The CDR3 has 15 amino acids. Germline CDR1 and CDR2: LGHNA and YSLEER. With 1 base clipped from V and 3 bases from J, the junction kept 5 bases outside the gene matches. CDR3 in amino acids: CASSQVGTGDYEQYF. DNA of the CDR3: TGCGCCAGCAGCCAAGTGGGGACAGGCGACTACGAGCAGTACTTC.

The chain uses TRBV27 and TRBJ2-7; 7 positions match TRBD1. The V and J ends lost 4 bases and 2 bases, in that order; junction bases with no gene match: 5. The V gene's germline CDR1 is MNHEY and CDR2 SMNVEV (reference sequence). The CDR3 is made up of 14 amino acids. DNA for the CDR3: TGTGCCAGCAGTTCCCGGGACAGAACCTACGAGCAGTACTTC. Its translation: CASSSRDRTYEQYF.

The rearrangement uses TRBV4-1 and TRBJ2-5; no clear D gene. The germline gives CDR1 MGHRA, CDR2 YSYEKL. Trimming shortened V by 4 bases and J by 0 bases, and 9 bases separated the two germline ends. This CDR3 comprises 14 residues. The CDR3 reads CASSPGADQETQYF. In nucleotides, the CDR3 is TGCGCCAGCAGCCCTGGTGCCGACCAAGAGACCCAGTACTTC.

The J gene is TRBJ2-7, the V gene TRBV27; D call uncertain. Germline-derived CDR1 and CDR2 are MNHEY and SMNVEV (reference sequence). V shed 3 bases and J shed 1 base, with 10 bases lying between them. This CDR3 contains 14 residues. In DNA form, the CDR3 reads TGTGCCAGCAGTTTTTCGGCAGGATCCTACGAGCAGTACTTC. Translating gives CASSFSAGSYEQYF.

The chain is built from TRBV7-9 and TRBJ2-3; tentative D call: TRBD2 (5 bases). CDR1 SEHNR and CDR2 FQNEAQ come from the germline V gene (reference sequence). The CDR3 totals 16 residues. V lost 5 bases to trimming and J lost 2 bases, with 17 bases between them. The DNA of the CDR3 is TGTGCCAGCAGCGCCACTAGTGGGAAAGCCACAGATACGCAGTATTTT. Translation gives CASSATSGKATDTQYF. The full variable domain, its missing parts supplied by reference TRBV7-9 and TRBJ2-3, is DTGVSQNPRHKITKRGQNVTFRCDPISEHNRLYWYRQTLGQGPEFLTYFQNEAQLEKSRLLSDRFSAERPKGSFSTLEIQRTEQGDSAMYLCASSATSGKATDTQYFGPGTRLTVL.

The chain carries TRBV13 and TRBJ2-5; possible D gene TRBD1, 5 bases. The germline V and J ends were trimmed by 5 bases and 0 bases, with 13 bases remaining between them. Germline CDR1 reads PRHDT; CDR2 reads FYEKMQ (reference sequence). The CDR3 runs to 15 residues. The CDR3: CASSQTTEYQETQYF. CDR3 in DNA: TGTGCCAGCAGCCAAACGACAGAGTACCAAGAGACCCAGTACTTC.

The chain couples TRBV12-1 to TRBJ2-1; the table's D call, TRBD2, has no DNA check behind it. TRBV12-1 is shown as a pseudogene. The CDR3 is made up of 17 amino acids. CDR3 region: CASSFVGLNAAYNEQFF. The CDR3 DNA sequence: TGTGCCAGCAGCTTTGTAGGACTGAACGCCGCCTACAATGAGCAGTTCTTC.

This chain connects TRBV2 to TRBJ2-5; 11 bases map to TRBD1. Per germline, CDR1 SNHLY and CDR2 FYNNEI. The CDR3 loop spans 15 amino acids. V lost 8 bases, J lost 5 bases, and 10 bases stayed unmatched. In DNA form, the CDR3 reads TGTGCCAGCTTAGGGCGGACAGGGGGCGTCGAGACCCAGTACTTC. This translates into CASLGRTGGVETQYF.

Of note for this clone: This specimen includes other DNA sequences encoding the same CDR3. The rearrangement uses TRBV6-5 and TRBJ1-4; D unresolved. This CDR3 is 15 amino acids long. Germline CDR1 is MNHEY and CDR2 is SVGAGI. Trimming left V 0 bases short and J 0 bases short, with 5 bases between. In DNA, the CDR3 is TGTGCCAGCAGTTACTCTTCAGCAACTAATGAAAAACTGTTTTTT. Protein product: CASSYSSATNEKLFF.

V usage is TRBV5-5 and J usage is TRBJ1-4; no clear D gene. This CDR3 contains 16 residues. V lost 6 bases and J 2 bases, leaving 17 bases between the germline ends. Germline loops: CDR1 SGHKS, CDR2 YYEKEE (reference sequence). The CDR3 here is CASTPYSVTTNEKLFF. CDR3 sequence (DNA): TGTGCCAGCACCCCTTATTCGGTTACGACTAATGAAAAACTGTTTTTT.

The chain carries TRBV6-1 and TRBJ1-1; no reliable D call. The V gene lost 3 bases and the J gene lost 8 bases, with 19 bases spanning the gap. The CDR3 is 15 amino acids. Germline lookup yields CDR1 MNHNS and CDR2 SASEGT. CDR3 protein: CASSESGTPDSEAFF. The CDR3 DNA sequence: TGTGCCAGCAGTGAGTCAGGTACCCCGGACTCAGAAGCTTTCTTT.

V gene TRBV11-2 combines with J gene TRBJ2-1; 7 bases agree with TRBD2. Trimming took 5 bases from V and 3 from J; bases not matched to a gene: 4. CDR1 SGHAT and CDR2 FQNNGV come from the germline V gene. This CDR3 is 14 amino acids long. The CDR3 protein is CASSTWEGYNEQFF. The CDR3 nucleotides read TGTGCCAGCAGCACCTGGGAGGGCTACAATGAGCAGTTCTTC. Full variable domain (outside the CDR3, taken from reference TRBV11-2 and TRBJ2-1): EAGVAQSPRYKIIEKRQSVAFWCNPISGHATLYWYQQILGQGPKLLIQFQNNGVVDDSQLPKDRFSAERLKGVDSTLKIQPAKLEDSAVYLCASSTWEGYNEQFFGPGTRLTVL.

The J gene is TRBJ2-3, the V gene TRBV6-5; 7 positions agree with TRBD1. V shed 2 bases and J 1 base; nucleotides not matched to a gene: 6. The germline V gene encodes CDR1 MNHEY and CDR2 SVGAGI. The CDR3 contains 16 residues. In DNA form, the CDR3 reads TGTGCCAGCAGTTACCGGGACAGAGCCCGCACAGATACGCAGTATTTT. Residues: CASSYRDRARTDTQYF.

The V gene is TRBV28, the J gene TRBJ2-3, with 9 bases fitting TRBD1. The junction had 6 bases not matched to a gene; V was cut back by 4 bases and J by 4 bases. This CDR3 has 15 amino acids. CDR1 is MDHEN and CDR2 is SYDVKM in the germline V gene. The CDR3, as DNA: TGTGCCAGCAGTTCCGGACAGGGGTGGGCAGATACGCAGTATTTT. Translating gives CASSSGQGWADTQYF.